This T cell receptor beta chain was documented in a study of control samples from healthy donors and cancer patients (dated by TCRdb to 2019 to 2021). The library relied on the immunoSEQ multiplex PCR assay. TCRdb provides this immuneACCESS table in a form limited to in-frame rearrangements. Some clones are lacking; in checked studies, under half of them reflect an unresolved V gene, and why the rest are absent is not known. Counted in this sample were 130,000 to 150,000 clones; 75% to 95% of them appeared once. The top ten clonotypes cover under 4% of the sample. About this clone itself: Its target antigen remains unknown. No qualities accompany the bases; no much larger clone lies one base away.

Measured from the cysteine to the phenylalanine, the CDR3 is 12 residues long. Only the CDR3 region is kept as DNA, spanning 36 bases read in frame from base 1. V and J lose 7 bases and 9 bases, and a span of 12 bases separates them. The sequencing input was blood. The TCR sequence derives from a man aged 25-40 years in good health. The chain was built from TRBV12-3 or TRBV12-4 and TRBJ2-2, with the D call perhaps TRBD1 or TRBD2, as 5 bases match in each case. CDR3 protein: CASNSGDRELFF. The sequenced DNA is TGTGCCAGCAATTCCGGGGACCGGGAGCTGTTTTTT.